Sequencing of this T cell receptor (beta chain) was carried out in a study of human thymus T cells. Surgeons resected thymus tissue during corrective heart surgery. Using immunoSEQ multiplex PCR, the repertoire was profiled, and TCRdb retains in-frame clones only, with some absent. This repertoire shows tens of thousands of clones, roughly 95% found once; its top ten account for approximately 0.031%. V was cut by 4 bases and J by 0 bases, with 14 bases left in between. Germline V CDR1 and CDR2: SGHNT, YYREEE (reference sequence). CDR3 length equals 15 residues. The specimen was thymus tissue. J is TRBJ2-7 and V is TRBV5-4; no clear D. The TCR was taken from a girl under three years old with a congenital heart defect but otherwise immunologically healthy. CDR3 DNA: TGTGCCAGCAGCAGCTTTGGGCGAAGCTCCTACGAGCAGTACTTC. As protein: CASSSFGRSSYEQYF.